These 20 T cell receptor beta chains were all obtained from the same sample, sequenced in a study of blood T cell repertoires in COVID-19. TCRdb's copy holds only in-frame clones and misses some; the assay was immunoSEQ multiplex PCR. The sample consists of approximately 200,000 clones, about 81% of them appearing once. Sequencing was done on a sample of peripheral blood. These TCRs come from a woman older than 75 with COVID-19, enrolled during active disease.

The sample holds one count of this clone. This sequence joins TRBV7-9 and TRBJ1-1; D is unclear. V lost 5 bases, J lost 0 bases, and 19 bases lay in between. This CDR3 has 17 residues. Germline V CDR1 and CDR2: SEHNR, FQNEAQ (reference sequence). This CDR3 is CASSPPAGTGMNTEAFF. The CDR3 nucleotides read TGTGCCAGCAGCCCGCCCGCGGGAACGGGAATGAACACTGAAGCTTTCTTT. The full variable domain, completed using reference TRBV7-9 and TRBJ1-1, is DTGVSQNPRHKITKRGQNVTFRCDPISEHNRLYWYRQTLGQGPEFLTYFQNEAQLEKSRLLSDRFSAERPKGSFSTLEIQRTEQGDSAMYLCASSPPAGTGMNTEAFFGQGTRLTVV.

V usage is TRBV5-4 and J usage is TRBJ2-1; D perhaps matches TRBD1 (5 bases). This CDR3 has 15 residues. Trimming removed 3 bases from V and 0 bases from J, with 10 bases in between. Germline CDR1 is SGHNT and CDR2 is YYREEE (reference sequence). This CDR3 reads CASSWGRSSYNEQFF. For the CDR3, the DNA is TGTGCCAGCAGCTGGGGCAGGAGCTCCTACAATGAGCAGTTCTTC.

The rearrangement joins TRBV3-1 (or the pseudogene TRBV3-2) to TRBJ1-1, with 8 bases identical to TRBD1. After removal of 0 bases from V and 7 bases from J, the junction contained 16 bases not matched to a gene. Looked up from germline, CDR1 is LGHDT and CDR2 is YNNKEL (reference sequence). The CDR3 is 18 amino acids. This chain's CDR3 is CASSQDREPGGAHNEAFF. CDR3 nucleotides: TGTGCCAGCAGCCAAGATAGAGAGCCAGGGGGCGCCCATAATGAAGCTTTCTTT.

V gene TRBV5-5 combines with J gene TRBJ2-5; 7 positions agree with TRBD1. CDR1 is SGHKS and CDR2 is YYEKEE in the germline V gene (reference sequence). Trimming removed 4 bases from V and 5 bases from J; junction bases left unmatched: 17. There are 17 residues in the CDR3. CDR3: CASSVGLGGAILETQYF. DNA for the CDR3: TGTGCCAGCAGCGTGGGCCTAGGGGGCGCCATTCTGGAGACCCAGTACTTC.

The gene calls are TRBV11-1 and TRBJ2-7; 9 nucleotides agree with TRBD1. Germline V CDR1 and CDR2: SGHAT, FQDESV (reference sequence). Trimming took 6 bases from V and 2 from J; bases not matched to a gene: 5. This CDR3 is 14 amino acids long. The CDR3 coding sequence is TGTGCCAGCAGTTCCGGGACAGGGCCCTACGAGCAGTACTTC. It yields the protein CASSSGTGPYEQYF.

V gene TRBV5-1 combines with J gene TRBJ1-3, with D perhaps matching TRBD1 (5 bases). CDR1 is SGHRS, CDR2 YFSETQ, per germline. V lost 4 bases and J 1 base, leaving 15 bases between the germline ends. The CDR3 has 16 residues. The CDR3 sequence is CASSLGPQSSGNTIYF. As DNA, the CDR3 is TGCGCCAGCAGCCTGGGGCCCCAGTCGTCTGGAAACACCATATATTTT.

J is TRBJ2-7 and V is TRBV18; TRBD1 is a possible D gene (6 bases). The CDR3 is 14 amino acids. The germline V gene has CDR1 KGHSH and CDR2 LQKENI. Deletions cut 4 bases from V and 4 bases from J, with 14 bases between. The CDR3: CASSLRGEGYEQYF. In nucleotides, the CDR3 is TGTGCCAGCTCACTCAGGGGAGAGGGATACGAGCAGTACTTC.

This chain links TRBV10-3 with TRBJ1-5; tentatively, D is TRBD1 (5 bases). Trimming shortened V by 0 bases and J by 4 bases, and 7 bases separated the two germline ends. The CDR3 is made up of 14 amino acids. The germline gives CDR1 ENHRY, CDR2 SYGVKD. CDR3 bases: TGTGCCATCAGTGAGTCGGGGGGAAATCAGCCCCAGCATTTT. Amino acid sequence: CAISESGGNQPQHF.

The CDR3 is CASRTGVGYEQYF. Here the CDR3 DNA reads TGCGCCAGCAGAACGGGAGTCGGCTACGAGCAGTACTTC. The chain combines TRBV5-1 with TRBJ2-7, with D perhaps TRBD2 (6 bases). Germline loops: CDR1 SGHRS, CDR2 YFSETQ. The V end lost 5 bases, the J end lost 3 bases, and 12 bases lay between the germline ends. The CDR3 sequence is 13 residues long.

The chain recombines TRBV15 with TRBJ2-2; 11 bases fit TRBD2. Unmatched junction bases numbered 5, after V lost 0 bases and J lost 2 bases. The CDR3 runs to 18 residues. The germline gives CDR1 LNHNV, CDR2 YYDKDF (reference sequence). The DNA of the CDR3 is TGTGCCACCAGCAGAGATCCCCTAGCGGGAGGAAACACCGGGGAGCTGTTTTTT. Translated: CATSRDPLAGGNTGELFF.

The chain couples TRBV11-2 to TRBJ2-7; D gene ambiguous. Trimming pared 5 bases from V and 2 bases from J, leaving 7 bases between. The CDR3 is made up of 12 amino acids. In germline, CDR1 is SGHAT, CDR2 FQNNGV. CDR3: CASSPSPYEQYF. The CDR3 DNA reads TGTGCCAGCAGCCCCAGTCCCTACGAGCAGTACTTC.

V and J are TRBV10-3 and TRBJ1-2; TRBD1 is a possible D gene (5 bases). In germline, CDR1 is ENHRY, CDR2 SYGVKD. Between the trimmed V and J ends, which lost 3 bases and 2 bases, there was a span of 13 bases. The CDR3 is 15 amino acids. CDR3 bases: TGTGCCATCAGTGAATTCGGCAGGGCCAACTATGGCTACACCTTC. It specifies CAISEFGRANYGYTF.

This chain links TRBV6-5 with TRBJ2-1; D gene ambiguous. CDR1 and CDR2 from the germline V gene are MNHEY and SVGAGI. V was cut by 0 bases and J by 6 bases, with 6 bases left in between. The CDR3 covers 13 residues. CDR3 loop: CASSYSSSNEQFF. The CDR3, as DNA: TGTGCCAGCAGTTACTCCTCGAGCAATGAGCAGTTCTTC.

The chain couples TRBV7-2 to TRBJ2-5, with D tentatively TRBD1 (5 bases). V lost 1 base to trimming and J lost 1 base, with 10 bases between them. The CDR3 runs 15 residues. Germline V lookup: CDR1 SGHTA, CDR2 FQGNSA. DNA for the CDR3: TGTGCCAGCAGCTTAGATGCCAGGGTCCAAGAGACCCAGTACTTC. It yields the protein CASSLDARVQETQYF. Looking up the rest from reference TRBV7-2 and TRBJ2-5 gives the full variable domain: GAGVSQSPSNKVTEKGKDVELRCDPISGHTALYWYRQSLGQGLEFLIYFQGNSAPDKSGLPSDRFSAERTGGSVSTLTIQRTQQEDSAVYLCASSLDARVQETQYFGPGTRLLVL.

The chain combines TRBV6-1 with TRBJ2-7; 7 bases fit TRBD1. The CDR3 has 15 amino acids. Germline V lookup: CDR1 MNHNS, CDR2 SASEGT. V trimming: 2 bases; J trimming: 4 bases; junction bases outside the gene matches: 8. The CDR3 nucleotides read TGTGCCAGCAGTGAAACAGGGGTTTCGGCATACGAGCAGTACTTC. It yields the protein CASSETGVSAYEQYF.

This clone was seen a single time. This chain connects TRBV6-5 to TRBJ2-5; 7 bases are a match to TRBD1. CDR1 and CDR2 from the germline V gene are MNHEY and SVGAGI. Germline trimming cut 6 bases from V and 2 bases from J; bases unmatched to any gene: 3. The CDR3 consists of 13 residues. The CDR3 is CASRVDRQETQYF. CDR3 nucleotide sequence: TGTGCCAGCAGAGTGGACAGGCAAGAGACCCAGTACTTC.

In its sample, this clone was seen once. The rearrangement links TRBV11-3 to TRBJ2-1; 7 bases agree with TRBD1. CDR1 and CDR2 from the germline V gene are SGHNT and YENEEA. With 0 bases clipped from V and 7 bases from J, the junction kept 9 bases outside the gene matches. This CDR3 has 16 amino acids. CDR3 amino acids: CASSLDGDSQGNEQFF. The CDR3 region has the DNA TGTGCCAGCAGCTTAGATGGGGACAGTCAAGGGAATGAGCAGTTCTTC.

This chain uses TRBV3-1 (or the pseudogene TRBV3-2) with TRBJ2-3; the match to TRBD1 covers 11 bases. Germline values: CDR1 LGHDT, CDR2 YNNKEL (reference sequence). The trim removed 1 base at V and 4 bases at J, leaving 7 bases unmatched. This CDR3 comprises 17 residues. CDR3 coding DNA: TGTGCCAGCAGCCAAGGTCTACCGGGACAGGGGGCAGATACGCAGTATTTT. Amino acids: CASSQGLPGQGADTQYF.

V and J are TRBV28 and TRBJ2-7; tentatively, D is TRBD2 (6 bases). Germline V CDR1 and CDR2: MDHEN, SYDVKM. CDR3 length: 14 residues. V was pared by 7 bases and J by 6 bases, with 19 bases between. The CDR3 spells CASKAGDPFSEQYF. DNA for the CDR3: TGTGCCAGCAAAGCGGGTGACCCTTTTTCCGAGCAGTACTTC.

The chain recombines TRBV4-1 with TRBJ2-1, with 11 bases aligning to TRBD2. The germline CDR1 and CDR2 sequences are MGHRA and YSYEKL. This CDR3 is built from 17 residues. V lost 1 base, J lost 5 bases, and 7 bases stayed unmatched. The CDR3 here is CASSQVPTSGGHNEQFF. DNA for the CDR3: TGCGCCAGCAGCCAAGTCCCTACTAGCGGGGGCCACAATGAGCAGTTCTTC.